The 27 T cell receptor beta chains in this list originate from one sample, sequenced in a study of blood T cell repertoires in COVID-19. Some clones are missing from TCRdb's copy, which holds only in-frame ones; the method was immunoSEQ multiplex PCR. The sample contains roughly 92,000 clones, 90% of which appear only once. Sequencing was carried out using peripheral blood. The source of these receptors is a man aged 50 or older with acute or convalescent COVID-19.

The DNA of the CDR3 is TGTGCCAGCAGCTTAGCGATTACTAGCGGTGATACGCAGTATTTT. It encodes CASSLAITSGDTQYF. The V and J genes are TRBV7-8 and TRBJ2-3; 8 bases align to TRBD2. CDR1 is SGHVS, CDR2 FQNEAQ, per germline. This CDR3 comprises 15 residues. V lost 0 bases, J lost 6 bases, and 5 bases stayed unmatched.

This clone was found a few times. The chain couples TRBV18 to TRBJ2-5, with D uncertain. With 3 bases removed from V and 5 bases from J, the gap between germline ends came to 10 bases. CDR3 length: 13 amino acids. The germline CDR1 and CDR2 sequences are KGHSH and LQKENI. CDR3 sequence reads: CASSPDIRETQYF. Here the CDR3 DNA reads TGTGCCAGCTCACCTGATATTCGGGAGACCCAGTACTTC.

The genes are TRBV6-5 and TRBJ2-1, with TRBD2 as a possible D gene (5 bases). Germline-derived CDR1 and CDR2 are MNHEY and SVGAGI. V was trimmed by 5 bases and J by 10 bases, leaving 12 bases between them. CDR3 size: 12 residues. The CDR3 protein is CASSTPPGEQFF. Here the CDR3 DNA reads TGTGCCAGCAGTACCCCGCCGGGGGAGCAGTTCTTC.

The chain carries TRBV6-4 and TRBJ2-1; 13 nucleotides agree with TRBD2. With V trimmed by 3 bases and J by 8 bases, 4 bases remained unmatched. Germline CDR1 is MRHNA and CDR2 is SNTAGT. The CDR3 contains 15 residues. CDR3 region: CASSDGLAGAHEQFF. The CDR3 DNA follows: TGTGCCAGCAGTGATGGACTAGCGGGAGCTCATGAGCAGTTCTTC.

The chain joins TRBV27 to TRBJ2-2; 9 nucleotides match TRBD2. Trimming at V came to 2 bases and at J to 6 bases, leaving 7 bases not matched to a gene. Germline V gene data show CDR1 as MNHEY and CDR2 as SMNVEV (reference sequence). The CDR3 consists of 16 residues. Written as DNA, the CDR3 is TGTGCCAGCAGTTTAGCGGGAGGGCCTTTTCCCGGGGAGCTGTTTTTT. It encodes CASSLAGGPFPGELFF.

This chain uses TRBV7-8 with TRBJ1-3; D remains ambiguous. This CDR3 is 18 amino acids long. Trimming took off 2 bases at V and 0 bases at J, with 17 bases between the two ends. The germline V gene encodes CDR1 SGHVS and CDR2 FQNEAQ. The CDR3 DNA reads TGTGCCAGCAGCTTAACTCCCGTTGCCGCGAGCTCTGGAAACACCATATATTTT. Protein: CASSLTPVAASSGNTIYF. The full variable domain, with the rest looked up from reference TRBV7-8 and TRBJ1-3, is GAGVSQSPRYKVAKRGQDVALRCDPISGHVSLFWYQQALGQGPEFLTYFQNEAQLDKSGLPSDRFFAERPEGSVSTLKIQRTQQEDSAVYLCASSLTPVAASSGNTIYFGEGSWLTVV.

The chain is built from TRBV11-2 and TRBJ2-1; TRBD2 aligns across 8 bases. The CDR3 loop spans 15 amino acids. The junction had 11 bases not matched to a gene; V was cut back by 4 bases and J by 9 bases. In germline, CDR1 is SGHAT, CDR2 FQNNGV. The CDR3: CASSSLISGSGEQFF. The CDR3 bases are TGTGCCAGCAGCTCTTTGATAAGCGGGAGTGGTGAGCAGTTCTTC.

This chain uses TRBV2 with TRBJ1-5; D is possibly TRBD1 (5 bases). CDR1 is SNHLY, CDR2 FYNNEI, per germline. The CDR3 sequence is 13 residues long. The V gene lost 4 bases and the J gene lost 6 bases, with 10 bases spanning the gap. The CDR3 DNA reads TGTGCCAGCAGTGGCAGGGAGGGTCAGCCCCAGCATTTT. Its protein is CASSGREGQPQHF.

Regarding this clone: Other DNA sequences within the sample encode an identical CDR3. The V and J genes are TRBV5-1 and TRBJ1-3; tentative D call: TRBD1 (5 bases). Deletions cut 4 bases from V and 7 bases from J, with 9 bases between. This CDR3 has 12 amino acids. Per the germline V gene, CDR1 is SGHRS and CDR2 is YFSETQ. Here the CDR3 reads CASSLAGNTIYF. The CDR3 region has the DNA TGCGCCAGCAGCCTGGCAGGGAACACCATATATTTT.

The CDR3 DNA follows: TGCGCCAGCACCCCCCGGGTGAGGGTAATGGCTAACTATGGCTACACCTTC. Protein product: CASTPRVRVMANYGYTF. The chain combines TRBV4-1 with TRBJ1-2; D unclear. V was shortened by 7 bases and J by 0 bases, with 21 bases between the two germline ends. Germline CDR1 MGHRA, CDR2 YSYEKL. This CDR3 region has 17 residues.

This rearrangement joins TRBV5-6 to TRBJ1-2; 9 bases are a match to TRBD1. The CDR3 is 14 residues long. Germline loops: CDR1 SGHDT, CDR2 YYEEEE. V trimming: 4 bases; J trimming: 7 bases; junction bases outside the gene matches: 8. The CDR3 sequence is CASSLPGQGVGYTF. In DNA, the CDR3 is TGTGCCAGCAGCCTGCCGGGACAGGGTGTTGGCTACACCTTC.

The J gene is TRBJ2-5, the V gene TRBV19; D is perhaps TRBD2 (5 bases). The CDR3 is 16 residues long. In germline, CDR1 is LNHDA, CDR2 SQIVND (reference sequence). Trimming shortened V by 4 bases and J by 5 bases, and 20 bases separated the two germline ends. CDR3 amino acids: CASSNPSMPQLETQYF. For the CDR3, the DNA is TGTGCCAGTAGTAACCCTAGCATGCCTCAGTTGGAGACCCAGTACTTC.

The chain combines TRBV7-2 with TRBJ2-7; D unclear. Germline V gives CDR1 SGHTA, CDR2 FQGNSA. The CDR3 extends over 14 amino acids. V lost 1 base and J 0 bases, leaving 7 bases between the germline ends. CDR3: CASSLVRSSYEQYF. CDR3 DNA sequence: TGTGCCAGCAGCTTAGTCCGGTCCTCCTACGAGCAGTACTTC. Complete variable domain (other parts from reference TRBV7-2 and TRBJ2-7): GAGVSQSPSNKVTEKGKDVELRCDPISGHTALYWYRQSLGQGLEFLIYFQGNSAPDKSGLPSDRFSAERTGGSVSTLTIQRTQQEDSAVYLCASSLVRSSYEQYFGPGTRLTVT.

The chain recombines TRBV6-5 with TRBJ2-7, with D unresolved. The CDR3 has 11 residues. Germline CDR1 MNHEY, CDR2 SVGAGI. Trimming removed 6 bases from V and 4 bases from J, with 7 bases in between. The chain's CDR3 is CASRAKYEQYF. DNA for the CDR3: TGTGCCAGCAGGGCAAAATACGAGCAGTACTTC.

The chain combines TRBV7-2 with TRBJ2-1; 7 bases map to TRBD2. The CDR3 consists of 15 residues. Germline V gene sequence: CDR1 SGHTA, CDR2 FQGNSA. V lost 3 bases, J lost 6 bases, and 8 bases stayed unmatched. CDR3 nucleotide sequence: TGTGCCAGCAGCTTTACTAGCGTCACCTCCAATGAGCAGTTCTTC. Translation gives CASSFTSVTSNEQFF.

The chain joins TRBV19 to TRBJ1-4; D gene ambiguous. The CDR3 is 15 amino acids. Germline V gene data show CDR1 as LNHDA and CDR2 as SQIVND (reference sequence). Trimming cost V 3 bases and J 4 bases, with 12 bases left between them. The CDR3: CASSMESLNNEKLFF. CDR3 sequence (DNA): TGTGCCAGTAGTATGGAGTCACTAAATAATGAAAAACTGTTTTTT.

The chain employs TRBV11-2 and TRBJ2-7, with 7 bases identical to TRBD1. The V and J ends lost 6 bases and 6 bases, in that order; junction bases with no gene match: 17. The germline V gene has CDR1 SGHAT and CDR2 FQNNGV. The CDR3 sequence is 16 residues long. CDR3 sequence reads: CASRGVGRQGYAEQYF. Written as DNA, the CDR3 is TGTGCCAGCAGAGGGGTGGGAAGACAGGGCTACGCCGAGCAGTACTTC.

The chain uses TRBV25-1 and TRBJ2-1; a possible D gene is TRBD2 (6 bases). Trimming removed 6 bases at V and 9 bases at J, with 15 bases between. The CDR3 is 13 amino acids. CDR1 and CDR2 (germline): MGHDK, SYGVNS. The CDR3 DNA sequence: TGTGCCAGCAGGGGGGACGGGGGAGTTGAGCAGTTCTTC. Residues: CASRGDGGVEQFF. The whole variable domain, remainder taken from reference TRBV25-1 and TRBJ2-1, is EADIYQTPRYLVIGTGKKITLECSQTMGHDKMYWYQQDPGMELHLIHYSYGVNSTEKGDLSSESTVSRIRTEHFPLTLESARPSHTSQYLCASRGDGGVEQFFGPGTRLTVL.

Here the CDR3 DNA reads TGTGCCAGCAGCTTAGGGCTAGCGGGAAGTGTTTCGTACTTC. Residues: CASSLGLAGSVSYF. The J gene is TRBJ2-4, the V gene TRBV7-9, with 9 positions matching TRBD2. V was clipped by 1 base and J by 15 bases; unmatched bases: 10. The CDR3 sequence is 14 residues long. Germline CDR1 reads SEHNR; CDR2 reads FQNEAQ (reference sequence).

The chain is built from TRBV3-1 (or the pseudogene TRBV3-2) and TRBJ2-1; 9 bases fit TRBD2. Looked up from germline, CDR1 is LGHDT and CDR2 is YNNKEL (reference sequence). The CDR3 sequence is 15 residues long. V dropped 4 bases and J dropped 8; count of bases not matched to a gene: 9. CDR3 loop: CASSRLAGGHYEQFF. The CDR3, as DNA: TGTGCCAGCAGCCGGTTGGCGGGAGGGCATTATGAGCAGTTCTTC.

In DNA form, the CDR3 reads TGTGCCACCAGCAGAGGACTAGCGGGAGAATACAATGAGCAGTTCTTC. Its protein is CATSRGLAGEYNEQFF. The chain combines TRBV15 with TRBJ2-1, with 12 bases lining up with TRBD2. The CDR3 contains 16 residues. With V trimmed by 1 base and J by 4 bases, 2 bases remained unmatched. Per the germline V gene, CDR1 is LNHNV and CDR2 is YYDKDF (reference sequence).

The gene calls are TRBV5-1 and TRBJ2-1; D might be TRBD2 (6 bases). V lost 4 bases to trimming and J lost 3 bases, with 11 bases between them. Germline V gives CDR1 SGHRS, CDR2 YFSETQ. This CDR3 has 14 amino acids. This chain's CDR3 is CASSPGGIYNEQFF. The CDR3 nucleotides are TGCGCCAGCAGCCCCGGAGGGATCTACAATGAGCAGTTCTTC.

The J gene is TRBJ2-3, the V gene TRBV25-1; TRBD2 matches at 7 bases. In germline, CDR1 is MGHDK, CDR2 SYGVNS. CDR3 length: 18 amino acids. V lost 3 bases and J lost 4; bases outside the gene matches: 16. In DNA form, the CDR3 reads TGTGCCAGCAGTGACCAGACACCCGGAGCGGGAAGGGCAGATACGCAGTATTTT. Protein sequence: CASSDQTPGAGRADTQYF.

CDR3 in amino acids: CASLQGAITDTQYF. For the CDR3, the DNA is TGCGCCAGCTTACAGGGGGCGATTACTGATACGCAGTATTTT. The chain is built from TRBV5-1 and TRBJ2-3, with 9 nucleotides matching TRBD1. Germline assignment: CDR1 SGHRS and CDR2 YFSETQ. J gave up 6 bases and V 7 bases, and 9 bases lay outside the gene matches. The length of the CDR3 is 14 residues.

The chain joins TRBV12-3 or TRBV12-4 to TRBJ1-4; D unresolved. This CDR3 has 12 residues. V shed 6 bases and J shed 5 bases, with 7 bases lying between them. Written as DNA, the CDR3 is TGTGCCAGCAGCGGTAGCAATGAAAAACTGTTTTTT. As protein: CASSGSNEKLFF.

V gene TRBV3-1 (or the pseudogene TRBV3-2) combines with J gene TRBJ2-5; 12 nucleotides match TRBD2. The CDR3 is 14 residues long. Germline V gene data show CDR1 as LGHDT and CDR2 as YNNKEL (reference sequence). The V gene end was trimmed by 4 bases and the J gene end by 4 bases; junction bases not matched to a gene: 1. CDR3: CASSPTSGRETQYF. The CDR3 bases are TGTGCCAGCAGCCCGACTAGCGGGAGAGAGACCCAGTACTTC.

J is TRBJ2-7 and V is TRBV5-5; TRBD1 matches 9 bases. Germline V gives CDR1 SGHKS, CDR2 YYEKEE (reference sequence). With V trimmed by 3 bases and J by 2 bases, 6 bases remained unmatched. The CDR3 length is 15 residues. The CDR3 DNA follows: TGTGCCAGCAGCTCGGGACAGGGTTTGACCTACGAGCAGTACTTC. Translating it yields CASSSGQGLTYEQYF.